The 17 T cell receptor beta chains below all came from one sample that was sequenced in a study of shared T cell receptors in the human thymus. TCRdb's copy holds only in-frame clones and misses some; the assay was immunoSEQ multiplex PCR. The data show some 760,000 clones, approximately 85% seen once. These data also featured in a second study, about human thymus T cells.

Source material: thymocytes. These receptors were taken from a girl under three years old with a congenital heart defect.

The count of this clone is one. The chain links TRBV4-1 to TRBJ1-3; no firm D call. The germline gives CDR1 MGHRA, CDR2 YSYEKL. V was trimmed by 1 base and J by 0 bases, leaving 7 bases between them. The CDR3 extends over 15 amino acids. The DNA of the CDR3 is TGCGCCAGCAGCCAAGGGGCTGGCTCTGGAAACACCATATATTTT. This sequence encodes CASSQGAGSGNTIYF.

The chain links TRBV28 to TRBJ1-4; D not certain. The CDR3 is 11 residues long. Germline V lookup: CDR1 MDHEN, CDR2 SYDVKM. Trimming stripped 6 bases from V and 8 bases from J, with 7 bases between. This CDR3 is CASSYLEKLFF. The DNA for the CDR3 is TGTGCCAGCAGCTACTTAGAAAAACTGTTTTTT.

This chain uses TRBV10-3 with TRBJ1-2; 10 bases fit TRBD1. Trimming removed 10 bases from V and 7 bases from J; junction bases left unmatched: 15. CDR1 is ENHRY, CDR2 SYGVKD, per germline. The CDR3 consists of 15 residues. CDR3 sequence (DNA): TGTGCCACCGCCGGGACAGGGGATCATGGAGGTGGCTACACCTTC. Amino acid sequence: CATAGTGDHGGGYTF.

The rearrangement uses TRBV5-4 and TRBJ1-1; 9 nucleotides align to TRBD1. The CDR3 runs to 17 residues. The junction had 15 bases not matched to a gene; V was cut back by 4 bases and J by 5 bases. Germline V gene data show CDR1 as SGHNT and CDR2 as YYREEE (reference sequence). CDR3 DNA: TGTGCCAGCAGCCACCGGACCGGGACAGGGTTTTCGACTGAAGCTTTCTTT. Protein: CASSHRTGTGFSTEAFF.

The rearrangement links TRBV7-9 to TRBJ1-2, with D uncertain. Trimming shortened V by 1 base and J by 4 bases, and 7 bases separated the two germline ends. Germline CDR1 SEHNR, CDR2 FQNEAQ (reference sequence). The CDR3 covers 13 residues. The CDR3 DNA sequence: TGTGCCAGCAGCTTAGGACAAACCTATGGCTACACCTTC. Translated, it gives CASSLGQTYGYTF.

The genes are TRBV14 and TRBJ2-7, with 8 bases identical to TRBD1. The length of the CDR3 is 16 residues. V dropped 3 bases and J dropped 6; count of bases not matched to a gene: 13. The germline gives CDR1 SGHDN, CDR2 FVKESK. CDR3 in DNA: TGTGCCAGCAGCCACTCGAAGGGCGGGACAGGACCCGAGCAGTACTTC. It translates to CASSHSKGGTGPEQYF.

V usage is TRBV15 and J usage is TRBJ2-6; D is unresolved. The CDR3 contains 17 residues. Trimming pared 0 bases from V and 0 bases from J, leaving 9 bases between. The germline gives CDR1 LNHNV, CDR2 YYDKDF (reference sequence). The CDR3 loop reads CATSREEERSGANVLTF. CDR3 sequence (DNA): TGTGCCACCAGCAGAGAAGAAGAGCGCTCTGGGGCCAACGTCCTGACTTTC.

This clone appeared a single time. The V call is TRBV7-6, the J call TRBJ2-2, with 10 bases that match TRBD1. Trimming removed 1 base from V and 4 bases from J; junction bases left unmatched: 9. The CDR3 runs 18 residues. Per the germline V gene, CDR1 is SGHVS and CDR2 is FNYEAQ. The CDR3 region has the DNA TGTGCCAGCAGCTTAGGACCCGGACAGGGGGAGGTCACCGGGGAGCTGTTTTTT. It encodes CASSLGPGQGEVTGELFF. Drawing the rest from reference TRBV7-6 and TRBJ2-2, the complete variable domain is GAGVSQSPRYKVTKRGQDVALRCDPISGHVSLYWYRQALGQGPEFLTYFNYEAQQDKSGLPNDRFSAERPEGSISTLTIQRTEQRDSAMYRCASSLGPGQGEVTGELFFGEGSRLTVL.

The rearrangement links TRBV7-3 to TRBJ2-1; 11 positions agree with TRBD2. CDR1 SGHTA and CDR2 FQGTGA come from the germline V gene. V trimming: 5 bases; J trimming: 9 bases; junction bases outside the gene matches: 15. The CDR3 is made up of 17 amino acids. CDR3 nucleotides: TGTGCCAGCAGCCCCAACCCTCGTAGCGGGGGGGAGGTTGAGCAGTTCTTC. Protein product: CASSPNPRSGGEVEQFF.

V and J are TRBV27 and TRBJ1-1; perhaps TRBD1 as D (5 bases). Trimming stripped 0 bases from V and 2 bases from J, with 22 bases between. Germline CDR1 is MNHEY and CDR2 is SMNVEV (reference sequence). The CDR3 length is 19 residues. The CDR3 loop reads CASSLSPRDSRMGNTEAFF. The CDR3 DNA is TGTGCCAGCAGTTTATCGCCCCGGGACTCAAGGATGGGAAACACTGAAGCTTTCTTT.

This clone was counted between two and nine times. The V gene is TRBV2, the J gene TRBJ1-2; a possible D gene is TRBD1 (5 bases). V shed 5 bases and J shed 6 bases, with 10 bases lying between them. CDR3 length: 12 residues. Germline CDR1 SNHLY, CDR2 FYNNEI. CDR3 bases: TGTGCCAGCAGTTTCAGGGCGAATGGCTACACCTTC. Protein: CASSFRANGYTF.

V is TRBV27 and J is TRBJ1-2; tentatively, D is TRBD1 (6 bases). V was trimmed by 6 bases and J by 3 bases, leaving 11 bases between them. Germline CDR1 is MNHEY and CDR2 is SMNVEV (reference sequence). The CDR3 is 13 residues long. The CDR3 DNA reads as TGTGCCAGCAGGTCCGGGACACACTATGGCTACACCTTC. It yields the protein CASRSGTHYGYTF.

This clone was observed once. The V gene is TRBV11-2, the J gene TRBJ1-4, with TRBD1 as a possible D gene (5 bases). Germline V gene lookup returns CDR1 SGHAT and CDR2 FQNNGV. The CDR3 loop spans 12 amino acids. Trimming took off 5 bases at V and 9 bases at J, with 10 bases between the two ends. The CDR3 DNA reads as TGTGCCAGCAGCCCGACAGCCCAAAAACTGTTTTTT. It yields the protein CASSPTAQKLFF.

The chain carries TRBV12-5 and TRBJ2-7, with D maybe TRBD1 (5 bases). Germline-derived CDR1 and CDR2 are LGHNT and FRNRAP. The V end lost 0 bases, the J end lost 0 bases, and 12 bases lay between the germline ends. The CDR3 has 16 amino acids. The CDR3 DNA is TGTGCTAGTGGTTTGGTACAAAAGCAGGGCTCCTACGAGCAGTACTTC. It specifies CASGLVQKQGSYEQYF.

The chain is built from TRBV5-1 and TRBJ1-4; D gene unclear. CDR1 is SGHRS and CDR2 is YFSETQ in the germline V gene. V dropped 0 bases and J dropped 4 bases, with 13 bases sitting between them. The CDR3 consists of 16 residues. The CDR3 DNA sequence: TGCGCCAGCAGCTTGGCCAACCGAGGGAGTAATGAAAAACTGTTTTTT. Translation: CASSLANRGSNEKLFF.

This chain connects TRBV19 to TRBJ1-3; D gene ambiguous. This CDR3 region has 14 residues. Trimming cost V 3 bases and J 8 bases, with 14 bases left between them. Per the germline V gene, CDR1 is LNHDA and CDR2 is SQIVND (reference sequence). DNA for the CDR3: TGTGCCAGTAGTATCGCACCCCTCCGGGACACCATATATTTT. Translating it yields CASSIAPLRDTIYF.

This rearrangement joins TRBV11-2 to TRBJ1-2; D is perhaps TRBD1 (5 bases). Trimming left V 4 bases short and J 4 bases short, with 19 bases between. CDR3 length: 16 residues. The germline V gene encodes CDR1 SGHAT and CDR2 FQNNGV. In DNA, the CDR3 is TGTGCCAGCAGCTCAGGGCATTCGGGCGGTAGCTATGGCTACACCTTC. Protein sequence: CASSSGHSGGSYGYTF.